This TCR beta chain was identified in a study of identical twins listed by TCRdb under 2016. Context from the whole study: To test whether fetal clonotypes persist, this study deep-sequenced TCR alpha and beta repertoires from monozygotic twins, from unrelated adults of various ages, and from cord blood. To rule out contamination, replicate twin experiments were performed at different times with different library preparation protocols. Broader findings and caveats from the paper: Abundant cord blood beta clonotypes carried fewer insertions; young adult naive repertoires showed a weaker similar trend, while memory repertoires showed none. Recombination models systematically underestimated out-of-frame TCR alpha sharing in monozygotic twins but agreed with sharing between unrelated individuals. Invariant T cells such as MAIT and iNKT could partly confound zero-insertion analyses, although diverse VJ usage argued against such confounding for most clonotypes. Compared with coincidental sharing between unrelated individuals, out-of-frame TCR alpha sequences shared between twins showed an excess of sequences with low generation probability. Because the same donors could not be followed over many years, conclusions were based on cross-sectional statistical analysis. Excess twin sharing in beta out-of-frame sequences was weaker because fewer shared sequences lowered the signal-to-noise ratio.

A distance of 6 bases separates the germline ends of V and J, which lose 3 bases and 3 bases respectively. The CDR3 runs 12 residues from the cysteine to the phenylalanine. Just the 36-base CDR3 DNA is kept, in frame starting at base 1. Reading the germline V gene gives CDR1 SGHDT and CDR2 YYEEEE. The library was obtained by 5' RACE. The instrument given in TCRdb is Illumina HiSeq 2000. Template switching added a universal primer binding site, and the final cDNA carried a unique molecular identifier that allowed TCR cDNA molecules to be counted accurately. First-strand cDNA for TCR alpha and beta chains was synthesized from specific primers in the conserved constant-segment region. To control for contamination, every cDNA library was double barcoded, receiving both a SMART-Mk sample barcode and Illumina barcodes. Two successive PCR steps introduced TruSeq adapter sequences along with Illumina sample barcodes. The Illumina HiSeq platform was used with custom primers to sequence TCR alpha and beta cDNA libraries. Per the source publication's procedure: Raw reads were processed with MiGEC to extract unique molecular identifiers, and MiXCR was used to determine CDR3 positions. Recombination models were inferred per individual with the repgenHMM and IGoR tools using an EM algorithm. Shared clonotype analysis was performed with the tcR package in R, normalizing sharing by the product of cloneset sizes. To study raw recombination free of thymic and clonal selection effects, out-of-frame nonproductive sequences were analyzed. TCRdb cleaned the public reads at Q25 with fastp, built clones with MiXCR and kept in-frame beta chains. Each entry is one CDR3 protein sequence, shown with its most common DNA and genes. The V and J calls come from TCRdb's annotation, not from the publication. This sample has about 250,000 distinct CDR3 sequences in its table, and approximately 8.6% of those were observed once. The ten largest account for less than 4% of the sample.

Only healthy Caucasian donors were included. The twin cohort comprised three pairs of female monozygotic twins, all aged roughly 18 to 30 years. Positive isolation kits from Invitrogen were used to isolate the CD4+ and CD8+ T cell populations. A remark on this clonotype: Its cognate antigen has yet to be identified. Per-nucleotide qualities are absent, and no much larger clonotype sits a single base away.

This sample also appeared in a second study, on yellow fever vaccine responses in identical twins. Drawing on the second study: According to the authors, in identical twins the way T cells responded to vaccination appeared partly convergent and partly personalized. In the study, vaccine-responding T cell clones were precisely tracked in identical twins.

The rearranged segments are TRBV5-6 and TRBJ1-1; too little of a D gene remains to name it. The TCR was taken from a woman aged 18 to 35 in good health. Sequenced sample: CD8+ T cells sorted from blood. Here is the DNA: TGTGCCAGCAGCTCCCTCGACACTGAAGCTTTCTTT. Its coded protein is CASSSLDTEAFF.